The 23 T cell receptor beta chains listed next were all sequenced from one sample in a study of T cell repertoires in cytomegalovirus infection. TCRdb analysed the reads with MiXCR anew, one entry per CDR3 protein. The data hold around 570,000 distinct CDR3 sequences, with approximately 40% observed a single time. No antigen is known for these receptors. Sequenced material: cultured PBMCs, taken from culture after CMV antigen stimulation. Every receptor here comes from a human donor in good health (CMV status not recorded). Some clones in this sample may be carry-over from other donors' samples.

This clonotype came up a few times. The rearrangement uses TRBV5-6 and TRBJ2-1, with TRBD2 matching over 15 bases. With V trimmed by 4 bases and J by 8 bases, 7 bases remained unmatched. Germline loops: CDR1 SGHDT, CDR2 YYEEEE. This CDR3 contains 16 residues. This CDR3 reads CASSLRTSGGVHEQFF. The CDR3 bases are TGTGCCAGCAGCCTGAGGACTAGCGGGGGGGTTCATGAGCAGTTCTTC.

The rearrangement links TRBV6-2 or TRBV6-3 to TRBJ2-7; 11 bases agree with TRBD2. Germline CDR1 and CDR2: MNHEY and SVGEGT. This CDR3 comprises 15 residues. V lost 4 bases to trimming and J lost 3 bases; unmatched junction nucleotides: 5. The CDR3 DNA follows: TGTGCCAGCAGTTCCATAGCGGGGGGGAGCTACGAGCAGTACTTC. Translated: CASSSIAGGSYEQYF.

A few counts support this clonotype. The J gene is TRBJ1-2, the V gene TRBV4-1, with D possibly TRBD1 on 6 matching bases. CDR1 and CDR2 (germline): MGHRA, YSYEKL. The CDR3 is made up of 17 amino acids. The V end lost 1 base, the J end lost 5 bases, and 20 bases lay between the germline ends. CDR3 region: CASSQVVRTEDEYGYTF. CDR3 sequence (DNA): TGCGCCAGCAGCCAAGTAGTAAGGACAGAGGATGAATATGGCTACACCTTC.

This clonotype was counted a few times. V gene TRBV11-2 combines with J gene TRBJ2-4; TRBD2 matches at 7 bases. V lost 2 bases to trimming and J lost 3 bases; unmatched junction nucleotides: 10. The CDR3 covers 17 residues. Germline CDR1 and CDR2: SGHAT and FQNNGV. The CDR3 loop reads CASSLRSGLVGKNIQYF. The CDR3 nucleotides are TGTGCCAGCAGCTTAAGGAGTGGACTAGTGGGCAAAAACATTCAGTACTTC.

The CDR3 sequence is CASSSSDRDPTGELFF. In nucleotides, the CDR3 is TGTGCCAGCAGTTCGTCGGACAGGGACCCCACCGGGGAGCTGTTTTTT. The V gene is TRBV12-3 or TRBV12-4, the J gene TRBJ2-2, with TRBD1 matching 8 bases. Trimming cost V 4 bases and J 4 bases; bases outside gene matches: 8. This CDR3 has 16 residues.

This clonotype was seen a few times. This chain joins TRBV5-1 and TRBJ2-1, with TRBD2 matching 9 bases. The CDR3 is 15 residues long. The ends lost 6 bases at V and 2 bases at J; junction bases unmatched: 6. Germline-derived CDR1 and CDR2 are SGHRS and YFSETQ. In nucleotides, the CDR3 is TGCGCCAGCACCCCGACTAGCGGTACCTACAATGAGCAGTTCTTC. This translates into CASTPTSGTYNEQFF.

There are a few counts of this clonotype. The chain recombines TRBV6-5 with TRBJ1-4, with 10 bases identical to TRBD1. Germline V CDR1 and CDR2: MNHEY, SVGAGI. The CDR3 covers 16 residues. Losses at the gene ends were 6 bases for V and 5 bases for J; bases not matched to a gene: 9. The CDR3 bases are TGTGCCAGCAGCCATACGGGACAGGGGATCAATGAAAAACTGTTTTTT. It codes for CASSHTGQGINEKLFF.

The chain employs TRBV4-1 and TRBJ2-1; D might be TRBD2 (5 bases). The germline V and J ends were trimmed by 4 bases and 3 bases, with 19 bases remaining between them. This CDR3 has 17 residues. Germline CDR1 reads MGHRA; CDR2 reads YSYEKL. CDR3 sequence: CASSPMGIALLYNEQFF. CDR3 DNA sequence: TGCGCCAGCAGCCCAATGGGGATAGCGCTACTCTACAATGAGCAGTTCTTC.

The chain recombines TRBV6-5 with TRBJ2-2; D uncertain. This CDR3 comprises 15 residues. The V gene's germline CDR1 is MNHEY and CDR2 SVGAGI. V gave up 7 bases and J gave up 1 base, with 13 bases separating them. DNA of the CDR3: TGTGCCAGCATCAACACCTACGGGAACACCGGGGAGCTGTTTTTT. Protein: CASINTYGNTGELFF.

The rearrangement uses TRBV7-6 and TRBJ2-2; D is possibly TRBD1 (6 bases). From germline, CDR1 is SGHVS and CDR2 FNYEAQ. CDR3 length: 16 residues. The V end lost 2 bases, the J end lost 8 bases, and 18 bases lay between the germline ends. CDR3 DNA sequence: TGTGCCAGCAGCTTATCCGGGACACGTTCTCGAGGGGAGCTGTTTTTT. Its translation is CASSLSGTRSRGELFF. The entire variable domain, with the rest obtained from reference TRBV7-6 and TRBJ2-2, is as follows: GAGVSQSPRYKVTKRGQDVALRCDPISGHVSLYWYRQALGQGPEFLTYFNYEAQQDKSGLPNDRFSAERPEGSISTLTIQRTEQRDSAMYRCASSLSGTRSRGELFFGEGSRLTVL.

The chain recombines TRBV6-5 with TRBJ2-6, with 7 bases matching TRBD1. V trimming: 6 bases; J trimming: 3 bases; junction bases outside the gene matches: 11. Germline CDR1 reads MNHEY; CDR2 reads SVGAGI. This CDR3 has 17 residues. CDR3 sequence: CASSPRGGKGGANVLTF. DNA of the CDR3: TGTGCCAGCAGCCCCCGAGGGGGCAAGGGTGGGGCCAACGTCCTGACTTTC.

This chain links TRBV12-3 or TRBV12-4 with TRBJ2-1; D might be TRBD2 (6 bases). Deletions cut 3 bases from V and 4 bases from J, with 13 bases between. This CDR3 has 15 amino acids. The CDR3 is CASSFGDLRYNEQFF. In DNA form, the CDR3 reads TGTGCCAGCAGTTTTGGGGACTTGAGGTACAATGAGCAGTTCTTC.

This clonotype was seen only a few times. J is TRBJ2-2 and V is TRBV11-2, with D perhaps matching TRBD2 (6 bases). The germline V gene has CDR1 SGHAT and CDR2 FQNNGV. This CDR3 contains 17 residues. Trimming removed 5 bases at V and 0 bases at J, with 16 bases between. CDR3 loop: CASSLVGAGSNTGELFF. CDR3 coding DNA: TGTGCCAGCAGCCTCGTAGGTGCGGGGTCGAACACCGGGGAGCTGTTTTTT.

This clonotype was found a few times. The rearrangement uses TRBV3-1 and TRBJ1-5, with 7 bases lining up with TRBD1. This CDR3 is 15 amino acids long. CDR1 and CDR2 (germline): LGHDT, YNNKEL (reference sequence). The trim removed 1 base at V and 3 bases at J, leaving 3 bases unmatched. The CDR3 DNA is TGTGCCAGCAGCCAAGGTGGACAGGACAATCAGCCCCAGCATTTT. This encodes CASSQGGQDNQPQHF.

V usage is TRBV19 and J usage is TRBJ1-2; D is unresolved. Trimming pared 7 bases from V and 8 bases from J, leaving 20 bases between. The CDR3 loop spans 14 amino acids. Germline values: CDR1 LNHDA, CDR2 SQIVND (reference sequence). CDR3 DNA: TGTGCCAGTACCCACTCTTGGAGGGATCGAGGCTACACCTTC. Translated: CASTHSWRDRGYTF.

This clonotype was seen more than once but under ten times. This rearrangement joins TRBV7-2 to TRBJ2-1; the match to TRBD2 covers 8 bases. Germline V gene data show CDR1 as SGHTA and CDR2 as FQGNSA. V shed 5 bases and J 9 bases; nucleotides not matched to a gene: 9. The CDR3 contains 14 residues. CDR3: CASSTGLVGVEQFF. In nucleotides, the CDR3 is TGTGCCAGCAGCACGGGACTAGTAGGTGTTGAGCAGTTCTTC.

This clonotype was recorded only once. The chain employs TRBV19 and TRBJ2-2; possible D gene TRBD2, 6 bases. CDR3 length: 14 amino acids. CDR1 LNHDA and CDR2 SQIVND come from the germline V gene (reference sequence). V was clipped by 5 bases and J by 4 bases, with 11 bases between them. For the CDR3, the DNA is TGTGCCAGTAGTGGGAGGTGGAGCACCGGGGAGCTGTTTTTT. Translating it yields CASSGRWSTGELFF.

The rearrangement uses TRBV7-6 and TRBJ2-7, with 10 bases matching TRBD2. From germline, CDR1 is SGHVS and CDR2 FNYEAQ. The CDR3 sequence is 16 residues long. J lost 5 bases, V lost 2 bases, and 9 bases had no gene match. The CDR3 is CASSLTGLAGAHEQYF. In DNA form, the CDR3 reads TGTGCCAGCAGCTTAACAGGGCTAGCGGGAGCACACGAGCAGTACTTC.

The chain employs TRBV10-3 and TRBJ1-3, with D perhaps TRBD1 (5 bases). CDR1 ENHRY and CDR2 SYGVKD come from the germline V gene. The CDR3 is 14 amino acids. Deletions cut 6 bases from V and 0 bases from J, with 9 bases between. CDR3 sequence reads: CAIRGTSSGNTIYF. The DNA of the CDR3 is TGTGCCATCAGGGGGACCAGCTCTGGAAACACCATATATTTT.

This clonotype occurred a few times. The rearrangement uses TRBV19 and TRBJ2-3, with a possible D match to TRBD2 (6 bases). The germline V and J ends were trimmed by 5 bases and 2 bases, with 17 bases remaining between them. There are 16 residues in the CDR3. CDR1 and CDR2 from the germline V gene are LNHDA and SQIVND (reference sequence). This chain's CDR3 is CASSRTGSHLTDTQYF. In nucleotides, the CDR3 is TGTGCCAGTAGTCGAACCGGGAGCCATCTCACAGATACGCAGTATTTT.

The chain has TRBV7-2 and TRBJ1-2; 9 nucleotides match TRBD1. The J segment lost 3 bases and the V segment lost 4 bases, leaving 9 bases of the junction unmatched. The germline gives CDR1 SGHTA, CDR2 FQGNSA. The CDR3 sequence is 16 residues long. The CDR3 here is CASSYKQGAAYYGYTF. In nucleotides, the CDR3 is TGTGCCAGCAGCTACAAACAGGGGGCGGCCTACTATGGCTACACCTTC.

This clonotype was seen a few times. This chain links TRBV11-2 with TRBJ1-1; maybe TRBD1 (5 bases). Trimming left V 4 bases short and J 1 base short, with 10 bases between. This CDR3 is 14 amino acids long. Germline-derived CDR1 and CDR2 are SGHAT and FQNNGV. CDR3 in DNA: TGTGCCAGCAGCTGGGGGGTGGGGAACACTGAAGCTTTCTTT. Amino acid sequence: CASSWGVGNTEAFF.

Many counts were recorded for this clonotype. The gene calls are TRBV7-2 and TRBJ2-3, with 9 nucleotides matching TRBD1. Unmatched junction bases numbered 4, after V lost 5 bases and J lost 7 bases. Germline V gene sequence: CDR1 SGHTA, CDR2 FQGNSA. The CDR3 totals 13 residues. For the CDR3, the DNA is TGTGCCAGCAGCACCGGGACAGGGAATACGCAGTATTTT. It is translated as CASSTGTGNTQYF.